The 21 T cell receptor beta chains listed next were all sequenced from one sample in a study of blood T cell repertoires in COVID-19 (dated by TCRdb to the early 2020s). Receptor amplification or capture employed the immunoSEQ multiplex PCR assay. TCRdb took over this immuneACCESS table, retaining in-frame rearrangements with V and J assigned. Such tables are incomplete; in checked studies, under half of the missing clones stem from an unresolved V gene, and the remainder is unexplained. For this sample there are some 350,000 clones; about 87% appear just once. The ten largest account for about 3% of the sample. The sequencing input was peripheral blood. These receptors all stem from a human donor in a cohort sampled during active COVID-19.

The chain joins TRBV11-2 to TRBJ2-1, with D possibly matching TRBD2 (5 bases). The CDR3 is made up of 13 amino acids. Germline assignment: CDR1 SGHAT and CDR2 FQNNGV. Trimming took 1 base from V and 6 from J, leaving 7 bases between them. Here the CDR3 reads CASSLVSANEQFF. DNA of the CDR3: TGTGCCAGCAGCTTAGTTAGCGCCAATGAGCAGTTCTTC.

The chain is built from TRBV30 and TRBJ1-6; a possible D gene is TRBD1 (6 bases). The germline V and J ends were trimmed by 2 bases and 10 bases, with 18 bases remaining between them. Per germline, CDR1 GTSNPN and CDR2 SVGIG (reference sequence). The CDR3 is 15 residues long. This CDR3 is CAWSYSRQVYSPLHF. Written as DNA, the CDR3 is TGTGCCTGGAGTTACTCCCGACAGGTCTACTCACCCCTCCACTTT.

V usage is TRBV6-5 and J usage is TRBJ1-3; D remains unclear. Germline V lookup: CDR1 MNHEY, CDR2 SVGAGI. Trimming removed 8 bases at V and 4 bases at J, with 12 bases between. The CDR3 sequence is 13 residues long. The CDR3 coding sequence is TGTGCCAGCGTGGCGGGGAACGGAAACACCATATATTTT. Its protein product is CASVAGNGNTIYF.

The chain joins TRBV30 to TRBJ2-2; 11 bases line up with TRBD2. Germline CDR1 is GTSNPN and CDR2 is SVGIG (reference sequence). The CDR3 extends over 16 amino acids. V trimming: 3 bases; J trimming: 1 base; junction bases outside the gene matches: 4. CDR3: CAWRPGLAVNTGELFF. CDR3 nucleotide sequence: TGTGCCTGGAGACCGGGACTAGCGGTGAACACCGGGGAGCTGTTTTTT.

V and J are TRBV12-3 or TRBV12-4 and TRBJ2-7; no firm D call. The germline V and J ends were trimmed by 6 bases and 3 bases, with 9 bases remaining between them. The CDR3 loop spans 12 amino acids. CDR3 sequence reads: CASSLTFYEQYF. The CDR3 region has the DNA TGTGCCAGCAGCCTGACATTCTACGAGCAGTACTTC.

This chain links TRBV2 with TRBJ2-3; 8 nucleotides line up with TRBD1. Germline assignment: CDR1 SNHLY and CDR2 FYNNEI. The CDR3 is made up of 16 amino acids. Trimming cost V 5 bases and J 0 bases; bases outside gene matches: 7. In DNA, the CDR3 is TGTGCCAGCAGTTTCGCGACAGGGGCTAGCACAGATACGCAGTATTTT. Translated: CASSFATGASTDTQYF. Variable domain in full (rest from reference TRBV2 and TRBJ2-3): EPEVTQTPSHQVTQMGQEVILRCVPISNHLYFYWYRQILGQKVEFLVSFYNNEISEKSEIFDDQFSVERPDGSNFTLKIRSTKLEDSAMYFCASSFATGASTDTQYFGPGTRLTVL.

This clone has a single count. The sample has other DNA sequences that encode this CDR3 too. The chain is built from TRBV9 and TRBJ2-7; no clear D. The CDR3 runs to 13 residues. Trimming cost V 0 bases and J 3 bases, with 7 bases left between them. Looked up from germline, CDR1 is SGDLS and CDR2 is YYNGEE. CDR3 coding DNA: TGTGCCAGCAGCGTAGGAGGTAGCTACGAGCAGTACTTC. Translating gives CASSVGGSYEQYF.

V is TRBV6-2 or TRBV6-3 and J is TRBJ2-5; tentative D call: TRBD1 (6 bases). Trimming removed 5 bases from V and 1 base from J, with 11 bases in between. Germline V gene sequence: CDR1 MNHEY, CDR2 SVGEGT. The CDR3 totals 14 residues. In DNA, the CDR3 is TGTGCCAGCAGTCAGTGGGGGCCCCAAGAGACCCAGTACTTC. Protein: CASSQWGPQETQYF.

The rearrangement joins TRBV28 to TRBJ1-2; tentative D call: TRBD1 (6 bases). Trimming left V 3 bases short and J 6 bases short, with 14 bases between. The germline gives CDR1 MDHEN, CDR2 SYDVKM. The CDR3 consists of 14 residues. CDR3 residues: CASSFQRGGHGYTF. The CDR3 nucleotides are TGTGCCAGCAGTTTCCAGCGGGGGGGGCATGGCTACACCTTC.

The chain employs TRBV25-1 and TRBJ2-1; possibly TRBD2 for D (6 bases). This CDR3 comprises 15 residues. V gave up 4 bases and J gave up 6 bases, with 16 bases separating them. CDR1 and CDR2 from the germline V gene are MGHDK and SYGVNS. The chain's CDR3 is CASSGGAGRVNEQFF. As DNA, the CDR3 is TGTGCCAGCAGTGGCGGGGCGGGAAGGGTCAATGAGCAGTTCTTC.

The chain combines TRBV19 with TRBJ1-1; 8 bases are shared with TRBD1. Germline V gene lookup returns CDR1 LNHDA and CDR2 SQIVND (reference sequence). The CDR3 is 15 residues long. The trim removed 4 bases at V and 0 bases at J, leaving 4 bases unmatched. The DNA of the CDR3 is TGTGCCAGTAGTACGACAGGGGCATTGAACACTGAAGCTTTCTTT. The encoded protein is CASSTTGALNTEAFF.

The CDR3 loop is CASSLSWAEGTGELFF. The CDR3 DNA reads TGTGCCAGCAGCTTAAGCTGGGCGGAGGGCACCGGGGAGCTGTTTTTT. V and J are TRBV3-1 (or the pseudogene TRBV3-2) and TRBJ2-2; D possibly corresponds to TRBD2 (6 bases). Germline V CDR1 and CDR2: LGHDT, YNNKEL (reference sequence). The CDR3 totals 16 residues. Between the trimmed V and J ends, which lost 5 bases and 4 bases, there was a span of 17 bases.

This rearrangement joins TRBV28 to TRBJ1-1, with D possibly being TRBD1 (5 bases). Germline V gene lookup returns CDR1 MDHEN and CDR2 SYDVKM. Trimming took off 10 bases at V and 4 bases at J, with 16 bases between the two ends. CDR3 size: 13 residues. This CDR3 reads CAISDNIFTEAFF. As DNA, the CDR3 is TGTGCCATCTCGGACAATATCTTCACTGAAGCTTTCTTT.

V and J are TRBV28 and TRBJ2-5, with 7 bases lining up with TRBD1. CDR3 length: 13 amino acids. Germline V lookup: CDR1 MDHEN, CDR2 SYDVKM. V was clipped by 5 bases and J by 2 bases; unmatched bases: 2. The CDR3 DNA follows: TGTGCCAGCAGTCCCAGGGGGCAAGAGACCCAGTACTTC. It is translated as CASSPRGQETQYF.

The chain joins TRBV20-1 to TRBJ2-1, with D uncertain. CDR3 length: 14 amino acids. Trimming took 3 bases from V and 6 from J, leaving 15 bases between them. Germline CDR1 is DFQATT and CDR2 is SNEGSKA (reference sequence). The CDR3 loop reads CSASGRKSINEQFF. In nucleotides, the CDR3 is TGCAGTGCTAGTGGCAGAAAATCCATCAATGAGCAGTTCTTC.

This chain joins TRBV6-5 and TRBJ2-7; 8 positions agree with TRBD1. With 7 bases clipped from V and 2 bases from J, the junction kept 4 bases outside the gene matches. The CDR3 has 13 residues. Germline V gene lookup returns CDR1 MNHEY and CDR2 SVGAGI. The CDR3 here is CASTIQGAYEQYF. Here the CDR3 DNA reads TGTGCCAGCACAATACAGGGGGCCTACGAGCAGTACTTC.

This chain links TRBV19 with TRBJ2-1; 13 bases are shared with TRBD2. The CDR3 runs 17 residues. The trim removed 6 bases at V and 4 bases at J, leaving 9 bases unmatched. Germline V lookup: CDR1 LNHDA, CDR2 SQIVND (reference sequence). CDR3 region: CASSFTSGRASYNEQFF. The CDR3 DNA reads TGTGCCAGTAGCTTTACTAGCGGGAGGGCCTCATACAATGAGCAGTTCTTC.

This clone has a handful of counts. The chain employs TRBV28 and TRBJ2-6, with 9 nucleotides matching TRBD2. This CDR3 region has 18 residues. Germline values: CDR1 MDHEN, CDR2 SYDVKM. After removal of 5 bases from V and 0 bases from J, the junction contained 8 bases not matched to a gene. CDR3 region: CASSTDSSGDSGANVLTF. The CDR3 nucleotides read TGTGCCAGCAGTACCGACTCTAGCGGGGACTCTGGGGCCAACGTCCTGACTTTC.

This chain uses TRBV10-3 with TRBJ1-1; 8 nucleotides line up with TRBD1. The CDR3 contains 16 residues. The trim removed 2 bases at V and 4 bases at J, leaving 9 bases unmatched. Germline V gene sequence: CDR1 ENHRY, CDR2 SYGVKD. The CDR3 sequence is CAISEIGQGRGTEAFF. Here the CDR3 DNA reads TGTGCCATCAGTGAGATTGGACAGGGAAGGGGCACTGAAGCTTTCTTT.

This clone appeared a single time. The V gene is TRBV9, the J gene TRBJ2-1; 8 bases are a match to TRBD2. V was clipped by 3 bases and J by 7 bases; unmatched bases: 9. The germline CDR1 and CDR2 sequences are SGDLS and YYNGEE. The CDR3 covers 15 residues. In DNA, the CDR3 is TGTGCCAGCAGCGAGGGGAGCGGGAGCTGGAATGAGCAGTTCTTC. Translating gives CASSEGSGSWNEQFF.

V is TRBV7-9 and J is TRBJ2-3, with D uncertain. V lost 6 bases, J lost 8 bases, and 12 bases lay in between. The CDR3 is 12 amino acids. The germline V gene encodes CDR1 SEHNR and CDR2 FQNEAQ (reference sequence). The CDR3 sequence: CASRNSGGTQYF. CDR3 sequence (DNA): TGTGCCAGCAGAAACTCTGGTGGTACGCAGTATTTT.